This T cell receptor (beta chain) derives from a study of spatial heterogeneity in lung cancer. On each TCR cDNA molecule, a unique molecular identifier was present. TCRdb recomputed calls from the 5' RACE reads with MiXCR, one row per CDR3 protein. The sample includes roughly 3,600 distinct CDR3 sequences, 5.3% seen only once; the top ten take roughly 13%. Broader study findings: Counts of expanded alpha and beta TCRs within tumors tracked the tumor nonsynonymous mutation count.

Regarding time point: sample taken at primary tumor resection. There are 14 residues in the CDR3. Germline V gives CDR1 SGHNT, CDR2 YYREEE (reference sequence). Trimming shortened V by 1 base and J by 2 bases, and 9 bases separated the two germline ends. In its sample, this clonotype ranks as medium-sized. Its target is unknown. The receptor's source is a female donor with early-stage non-small cell lung cancer. This sequence joins TRBV5-4 and TRBJ1-1, with D possibly being TRBD1 (5 bases). The sequences come from lung tumor tissue, collected at surgery. The CDR3 loop is CASSLKGINTEAFF. The DNA of the CDR3 is TGTGCCAGCAGCTTGAAGGGGATAAACACTGAAGCTTTCTTT.